The T cell receptor beta chain described here comes from a study of T-cell reconstitution after alpha-beta-depleted transplantation in children. The CDR3 is 18 residues long. V was pared by 1 base and J by 6 bases, with 22 bases between. Molecular barcoding with unique molecular identifiers was used for the TCRbeta library. TCRdb called the PCR reads again in MiXCR, with one record for every CDR3 protein. Seen here are just under 550,000 distinct CDR3 sequences, roughly 18% observed once, and the top ten hold 3.3%. The rearrangement uses TRBV12-3 or TRBV12-4 and TRBJ2-1, with D possibly being TRBD1 or TRBD2 (6 bases each). The input for sequencing was PBMCs from the stem cell graft donor, taken from the stem cell graft. The TCR sequence derives from a human donor who donated a stem cell graft to a child with acute lymphoblastic leukemia. CDR3 sequence: CASSLGGAGGFSRNEQFF. The CDR3 nucleotides read TGTGCCAGCAGTTTAGGGGGGGCCGGTGGGTTTTCCCGCAATGAGCAGTTCTTC.